The 20 T cell receptor beta chains in this list originate from one sample, sequenced in a study of blood T cell repertoires in COVID-19. Clones were sequenced by immunoSEQ multiplex PCR, and TCRdb holds only the in-frame ones, with some missing. The sample gives roughly 110,000 clones, about 80% of which show up once; 4% to 4.5% is in the top ten. The sample consisted of peripheral blood. These receptor sequences come from a man between 65 and 85 years old with acute or convalescent COVID-19.

This rearrangement joins TRBV7-6 to TRBJ1-2; 8 bases match TRBD1. With 1 base clipped from V and 0 bases from J, the junction kept 7 bases outside the gene matches. Germline loops: CDR1 SGHVS, CDR2 FNYEAQ. CDR3 size: 17 residues. The CDR3 DNA sequence: TGTGCCAGCAGCTTAGGGGCAGGGGGCGTTGCTAACTATGGCTACACCTTC. Amino acids: CASSLGAGGVANYGYTF.

The chain employs TRBV23-1 and TRBJ1-3; 7 bases align to TRBD1. TRBV23-1 is filed as an ORF, its function uncertain. The J segment lost 2 bases and the V segment lost 4 bases, leaving 5 bases of the junction unmatched. The CDR3 totals 15 residues. DNA for the CDR3: TGCGCCAGCAGTCGAATCGGACAGGCTGGAAACACCATATATTTT. Translating gives CASSRIGQAGNTIYF.

Only a few counts were recorded for this clone. The chain is built from TRBV27 and TRBJ1-1; D is uncertain. The CDR3 has 18 amino acids. CDR1 and CDR2 from the germline V gene are MNHEY and SMNVEV (reference sequence). Trimming left V 1 base short and J 4 bases short, with 22 bases between. CDR3 nucleotide sequence: TGTGCCAGCAGTTTATTCTTTCCGGGGTCCCTAACCCTCACTGAAGCTTTCTTT. Translated, it gives CASSLFFPGSLTLTEAFF.

J is TRBJ2-1 and V is TRBV6-5; 15 bases match TRBD2. V shed 4 bases and J 7 bases; nucleotides not matched to a gene: 2. CDR3 size: 15 residues. CDR1 is MNHEY and CDR2 is SVGAGI in the germline V gene. CDR3 DNA: TGTGCCAGCAGTTGGACTAGCGGGGGGGCGAATGAGCAGTTCTTC. Translating gives CASSWTSGGANEQFF.

This clone was seen only once. This chain connects TRBV14 to TRBJ1-1; TRBD1 is a possible D gene (5 bases). Between the trimmed V and J ends, which lost 1 base and 2 bases, there was a span of 11 bases. Germline CDR1 SGHDN, CDR2 FVKESK. The CDR3 is 15 amino acids. As DNA, the CDR3 is TGTGCCAGCAGCCAAGTTGGGGGAGGAAACACTGAAGCTTTCTTT. It codes for CASSQVGGGNTEAFF.

The sample holds a few counts of this clone. CDR3 DNA sequence: TGTGCCAGCAGTGATCTTGGGACAGGGGGCTTCTATGGCTACACCTTC. Its protein is CASSDLGTGGFYGYTF. The chain employs TRBV25-1 and TRBJ1-2; 12 bases line up with TRBD1. Germline CDR1 reads MGHDK; CDR2 reads SYGVNS. This CDR3 spans 16 amino acids. J was trimmed by 4 bases and V by 3 bases; bases with no gene match: 6.

Concerning this clone: An end of the junction does not agree with germline; a read error may underlie this. CDR3 loop: CASSTDRNTEAFF. CDR3 coding DNA: TGTGCTAGCAGCACGGACAGGAACACTGAAGCTTTCTTT. This chain joins TRBV7-7 and TRBJ1-1, with TRBD1 as a possible D gene (6 bases). Germline-derived CDR1 and CDR2 are SSHAT and FNYEAQ (reference sequence). This CDR3 is built from 13 residues.

The rearrangement uses TRBV6-5 and TRBJ2-3, with 13 bases fitting TRBD2. This CDR3 has 15 residues. The germline gives CDR1 MNHEY, CDR2 SVGAGI. The trim removed 6 bases at V and 6 bases at J, leaving 6 bases unmatched. CDR3 DNA sequence: TGTGCCAGCAGAAAACTAGCGGGGGGGGATGATACGCAGTATTTT. Its protein product is CASRKLAGGDDTQYF.

About this clone itself: The same CDR3 arises from other DNA sequences in this sample as well. This chain links TRBV11-1 with TRBJ2-1; D call uncertain. This CDR3 has 13 residues. Between the trimmed V and J ends, which lost 3 bases and 4 bases, there was a span of 7 bases. Looked up from germline, CDR1 is SGHAT and CDR2 is FQDESV (reference sequence). The CDR3 nucleotides are TGTGCCAGCAGCTTGTCACAATACAATGAGCAGTTCTTC. Translated, it gives CASSLSQYNEQFF.

This clone was seen a handful of times. The chain is built from TRBV10-3 and TRBJ1-4; 7 positions agree with TRBD1. Germline lookup yields CDR1 ENHRY and CDR2 SYGVKD. V dropped 6 bases and J dropped 7; count of bases not matched to a gene: 8. The CDR3 runs 14 residues. CDR3: CAISGQVGGEKLFF. As DNA, the CDR3 is TGTGCCATCAGCGGACAGGTGGGGGGTGAAAAACTGTTTTTT.

DNA for the CDR3: TGTGCCAGCAGCTTGACCGGGACTGGGAATGAAAAACTGTTTTTT. This codes for CASSLTGTGNEKLFF. This chain uses TRBV13 with TRBJ1-4; D is possibly TRBD1 (5 bases). The V gene lost 3 bases and the J gene lost 5 bases, with 13 bases spanning the gap. Germline loops: CDR1 PRHDT, CDR2 FYEKMQ (reference sequence). CDR3 length equals 15 residues.

V is TRBV3-1 (or the pseudogene TRBV3-2) and J is TRBJ1-1; 8 nucleotides match TRBD1. The V gene end was trimmed by 4 bases and the J gene end by 5 bases; junction bases not matched to a gene: 6. This CDR3 is built from 14 residues. Germline V gives CDR1 LGHDT, CDR2 YNNKEL (reference sequence). The CDR3 loop reads CASSLGQEGTEAFF. In nucleotides, the CDR3 is TGTGCCAGCAGCCTGGGACAGGAAGGAACTGAAGCTTTCTTT.

The chain couples TRBV6-2 or TRBV6-3 to TRBJ2-3, with 9 bases aligning to TRBD2. CDR1 and CDR2 from the germline V gene are MNHEY and SVGEGT. The CDR3 totals 17 residues. V gave up 4 bases and J gave up 2 bases; unmatched junction bases: 10. Here the CDR3 DNA reads TGTGCCAGCAGTTTCGGGACTAGCTCCATATTCACAGATACGCAGTATTTT. This translates into CASSFGTSSIFTDTQYF.

The V call is TRBV4-3, the J call TRBJ1-5; a possible D gene is TRBD1 (6 bases). The V end lost 6 bases, the J end lost 4 bases, and 19 bases lay between the germline ends. This CDR3 comprises 16 residues. Germline values: CDR1 LGHNA, CDR2 YSLEER. The CDR3: CASSPGGAGGNQPQHF. Here the CDR3 DNA reads TGCGCCAGCAGTCCCGGGGGGGCAGGTGGAAATCAGCCCCAGCATTTT.

The chain has TRBV24-1 and TRBJ2-1; D is possibly TRBD2 (6 bases). Germline values: CDR1 KGHDR, CDR2 SFDVKD. The length of the CDR3 is 17 residues. The V end was cut by 2 bases, the J end by 4 bases, with 17 bases between. The CDR3 is CATSDSGSGWLYNEQFF. The CDR3 coding sequence is TGTGCCACCAGTGATTCGGGCAGCGGGTGGTTGTACAATGAGCAGTTCTTC.

This clone was detected only a few times. V and J are TRBV5-6 and TRBJ2-7, with 11 bases identical to TRBD2. With V trimmed by 0 bases and J by 5 bases, 4 bases remained unmatched. Germline values: CDR1 SGHDT, CDR2 YYEEEE. The CDR3 is 15 amino acids. DNA for the CDR3: TGTGCCAGCAGCTTGGCCATGACTAGCGGGGACGAGCAGTACTTC. It translates to CASSLAMTSGDEQYF.

The chain couples TRBV7-9 to TRBJ1-5; the match to TRBD1 covers 11 bases. CDR1 SEHNR and CDR2 FQNEAQ come from the germline V gene (reference sequence). The CDR3 contains 18 residues. V was pared by 3 bases and J by 4 bases, with 11 bases of the junction left unmatched. The CDR3 DNA sequence: TGTGCCAGCAGCTTCGGGGGGACAGGGGGTGTTTTTAATCAGCCCCAGCATTTT. Protein: CASSFGGTGGVFNQPQHF.

A word on this clone: The identical CDR3 is also encoded by other nucleotide sequences in the sample. This rearrangement joins TRBV5-8 to TRBJ1-3; no clear D gene. CDR1 and CDR2 from the germline V gene are SGHTS and YDEGEE. This CDR3 has 15 amino acids. V lost 0 bases and J 0 bases, leaving 7 bases between the germline ends. The CDR3 protein is CASSLGLSSGNTIYF. The CDR3 DNA is TGTGCCAGCAGCTTGGGACTAAGCTCTGGAAACACCATATATTTT.

The chain links TRBV19 to TRBJ1-4; 7 nucleotides agree with TRBD1. The V and J ends lost 7 bases and 0 bases, in that order; junction bases with no gene match: 5. Germline-derived CDR1 and CDR2 are LNHDA and SQIVND (reference sequence). The CDR3 covers 15 residues. The CDR3 reads CASKRQGTTNEKLFF. CDR3 coding DNA: TGTGCCAGTAAGAGACAGGGAACAACTAATGAAAAACTGTTTTTT.

The chain employs TRBV5-6 and TRBJ2-7; D is perhaps TRBD2 (6 bases). In germline, CDR1 is SGHDT, CDR2 YYEEEE. This CDR3 has 15 amino acids. V gave up 1 base and J gave up 4 bases, with 15 bases separating them. This CDR3 reads CASSLWTPRGYEQYF. CDR3 DNA: TGTGCCAGCAGCTTGTGGACCCCCCGGGGGTACGAGCAGTACTTC.